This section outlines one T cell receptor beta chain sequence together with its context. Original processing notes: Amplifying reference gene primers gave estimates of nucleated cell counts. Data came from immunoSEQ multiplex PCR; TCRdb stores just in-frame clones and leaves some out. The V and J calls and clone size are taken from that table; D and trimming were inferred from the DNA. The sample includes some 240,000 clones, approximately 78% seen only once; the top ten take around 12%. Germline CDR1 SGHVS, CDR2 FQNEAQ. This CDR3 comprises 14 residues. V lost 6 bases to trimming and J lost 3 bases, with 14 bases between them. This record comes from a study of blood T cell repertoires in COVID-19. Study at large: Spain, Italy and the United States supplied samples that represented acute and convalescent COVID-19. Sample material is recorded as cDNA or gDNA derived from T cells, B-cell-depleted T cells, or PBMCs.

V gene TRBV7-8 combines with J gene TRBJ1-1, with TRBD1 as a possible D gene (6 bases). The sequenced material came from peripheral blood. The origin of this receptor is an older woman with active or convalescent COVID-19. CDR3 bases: TGTGCCAGCAGTGGACAGCCCGCGGACACTGAAGCTTTCTTT. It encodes CASSGQPADTEAFF.